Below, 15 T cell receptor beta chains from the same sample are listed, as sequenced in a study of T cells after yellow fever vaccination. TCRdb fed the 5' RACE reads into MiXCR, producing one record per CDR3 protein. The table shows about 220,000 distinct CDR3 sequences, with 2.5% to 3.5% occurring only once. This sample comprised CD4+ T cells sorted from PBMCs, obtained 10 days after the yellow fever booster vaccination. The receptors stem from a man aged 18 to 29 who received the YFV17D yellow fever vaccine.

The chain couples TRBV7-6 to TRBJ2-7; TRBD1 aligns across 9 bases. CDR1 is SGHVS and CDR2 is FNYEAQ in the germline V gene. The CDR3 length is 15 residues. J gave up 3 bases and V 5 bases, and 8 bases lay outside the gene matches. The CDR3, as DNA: TGTGCCAGCAGCCAGTCGGGACAGGGTTACTACGAGCAGTACTTC. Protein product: CASSQSGQGYYEQYF.

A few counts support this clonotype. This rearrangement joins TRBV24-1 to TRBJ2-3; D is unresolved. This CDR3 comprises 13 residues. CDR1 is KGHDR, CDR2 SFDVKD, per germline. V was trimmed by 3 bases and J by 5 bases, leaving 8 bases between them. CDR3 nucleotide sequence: TGTGCCACCAGTGATCCCCCAGAAGATACGCAGTATTTT. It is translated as CATSDPPEDTQYF.

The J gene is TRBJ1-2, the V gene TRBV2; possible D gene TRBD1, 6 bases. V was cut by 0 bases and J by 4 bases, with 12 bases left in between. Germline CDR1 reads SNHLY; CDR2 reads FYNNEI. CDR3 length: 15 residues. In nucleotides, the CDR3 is TGTGCCAGCAGTGAAGCCGCTAGGGGGTTCTATGGCTACACCTTC. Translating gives CASSEAARGFYGYTF. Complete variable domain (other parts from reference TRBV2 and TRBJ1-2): EPEVTQTPSHQVTQMGQEVILRCVPISNHLYFYWYRQILGQKVEFLVSFYNNEISEKSEIFDDQFSVERPDGSNFTLKIRSTKLEDSAMYFCASSEAARGFYGYTFGSGTRLTVV.

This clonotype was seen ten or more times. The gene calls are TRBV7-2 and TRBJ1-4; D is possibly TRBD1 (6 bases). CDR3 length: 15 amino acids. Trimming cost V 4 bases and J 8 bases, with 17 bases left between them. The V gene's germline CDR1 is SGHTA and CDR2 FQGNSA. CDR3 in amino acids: CASSSRGGAREKLFF. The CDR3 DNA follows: TGTGCCAGCAGCTCCCGTGGGGGGGCTAGGGAAAAACTGTTTTTT.

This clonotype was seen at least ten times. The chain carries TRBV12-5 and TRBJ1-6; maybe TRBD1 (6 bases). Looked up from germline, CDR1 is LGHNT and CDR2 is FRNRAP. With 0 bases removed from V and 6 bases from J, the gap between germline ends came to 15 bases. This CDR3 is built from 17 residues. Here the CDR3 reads CASGLVLSRDTNSPLHF. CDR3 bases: TGTGCTAGTGGTTTGGTACTATCACGGGACACTAATTCACCCCTCCACTTT.

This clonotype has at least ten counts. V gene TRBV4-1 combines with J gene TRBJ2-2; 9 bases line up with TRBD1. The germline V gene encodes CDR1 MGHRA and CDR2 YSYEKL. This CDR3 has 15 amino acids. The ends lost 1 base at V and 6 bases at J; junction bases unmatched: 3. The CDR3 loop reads CASSQGDRDAGELFF. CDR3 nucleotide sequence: TGCGCCAGCAGCCAAGGGGACAGGGACGCCGGGGAGCTGTTTTTT.

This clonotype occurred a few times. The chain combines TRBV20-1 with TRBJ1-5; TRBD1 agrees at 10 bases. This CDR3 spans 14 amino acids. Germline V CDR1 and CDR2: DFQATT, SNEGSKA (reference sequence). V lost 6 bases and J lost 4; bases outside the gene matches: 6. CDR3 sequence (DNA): TGCAGTGCCTCGGGACAGGGGATTAATCAGCCCCAGCATTTT. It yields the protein CSASGQGINQPQHF.

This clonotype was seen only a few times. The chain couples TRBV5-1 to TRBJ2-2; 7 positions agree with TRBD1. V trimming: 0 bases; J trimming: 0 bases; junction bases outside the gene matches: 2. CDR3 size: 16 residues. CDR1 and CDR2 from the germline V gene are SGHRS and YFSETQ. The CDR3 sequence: CASSLDRGTNTGELFF. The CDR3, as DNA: TGCGCCAGCAGCTTGGACAGGGGAACGAACACCGGGGAGCTGTTTTTT.

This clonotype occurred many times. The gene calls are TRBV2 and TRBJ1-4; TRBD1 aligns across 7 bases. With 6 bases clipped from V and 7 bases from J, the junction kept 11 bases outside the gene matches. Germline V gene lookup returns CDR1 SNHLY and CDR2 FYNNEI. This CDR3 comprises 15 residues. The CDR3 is CASRYRQGSSEKLFF. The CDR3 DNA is TGTGCCAGCAGATACCGACAGGGATCCTCTGAAAAACTGTTTTTT.

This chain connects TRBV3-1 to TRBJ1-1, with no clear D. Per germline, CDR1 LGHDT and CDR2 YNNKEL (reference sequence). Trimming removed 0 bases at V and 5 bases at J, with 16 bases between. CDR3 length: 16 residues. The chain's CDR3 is CASSQEGKSSRTEAFF. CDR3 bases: TGTGCCAGCAGCCAAGAAGGGAAGAGTTCCCGAACTGAAGCTTTCTTT.

The CDR3 DNA reads TGTGCCATCAGTGAGTCTGTCGGGGCAGACTCTAACTATGGCTACACCTTC. This translates into CAISESVGADSNYGYTF. The chain combines TRBV10-3 with TRBJ1-2; TRBD1 might be the D (5 bases). The CDR3 covers 17 residues. CDR1 is ENHRY, CDR2 SYGVKD, per germline. The V end lost 0 bases, the J end lost 0 bases, and 14 bases lay between the germline ends.

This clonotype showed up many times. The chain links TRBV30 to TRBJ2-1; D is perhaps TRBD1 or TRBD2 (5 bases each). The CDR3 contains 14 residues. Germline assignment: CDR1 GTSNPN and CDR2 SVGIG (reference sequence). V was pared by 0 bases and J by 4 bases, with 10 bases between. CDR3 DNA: TGTGCCTGGAGTGTACTAGACAGATACAATGAGCAGTTCTTC. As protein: CAWSVLDRYNEQFF.

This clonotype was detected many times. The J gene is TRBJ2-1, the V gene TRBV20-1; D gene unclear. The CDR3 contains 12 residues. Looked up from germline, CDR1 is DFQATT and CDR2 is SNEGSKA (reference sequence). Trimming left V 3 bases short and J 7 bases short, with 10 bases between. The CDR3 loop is CSARVGRNEQFF. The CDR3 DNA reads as TGCAGTGCTAGGGTCGGACGTAATGAGCAGTTCTTC.

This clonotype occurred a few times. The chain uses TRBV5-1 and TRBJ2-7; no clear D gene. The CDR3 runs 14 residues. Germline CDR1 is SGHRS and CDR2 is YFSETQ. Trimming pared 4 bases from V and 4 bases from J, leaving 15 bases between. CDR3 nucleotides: TGCGCCAGCAGCCCCCTCAACATCTTTTACGAGCAGTACTTC. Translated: CASSPLNIFYEQYF.

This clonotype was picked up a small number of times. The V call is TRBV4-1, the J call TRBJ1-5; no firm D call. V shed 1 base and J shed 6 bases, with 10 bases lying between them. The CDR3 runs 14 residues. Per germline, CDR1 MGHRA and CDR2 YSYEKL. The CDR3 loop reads CASSQGDPGQPQHF. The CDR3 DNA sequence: TGCGCCAGCAGCCAAGGGGATCCGGGTCAGCCCCAGCATTTT.